The 9 T cell receptor beta chains in this list originate from one sample, sequenced in a study of shared clonotypes between healthy human individuals. TCRdb's copy holds only in-frame clones and misses some; the assay was immunoSEQ multiplex PCR. The repertoire holds roughly 2.2 million clones, with about 90% as singletons. The sequenced material came from naive CD4+ T cells from PBMCs. Noted subset: CD45RA+ positively selected. These receptors originate from a man aged 18-30 years in good health. Some clones in this sample may be carry-over from other donors' samples.

The V call is TRBV2, the J call TRBJ1-2; a possible D gene is TRBD1 (5 bases). Germline loops: CDR1 SNHLY, CDR2 FYNNEI. V shed 4 bases and J shed 2 bases, with 11 bases lying between them. CDR3 length: 14 residues. In nucleotides, the CDR3 is TGTGCCAGCAGTGCGGGACGGCAGAACTATGGCTACACCTTC. It encodes CASSAGRQNYGYTF.

The chain joins TRBV6-6 to TRBJ2-1, with a possible D match to TRBD2 (6 bases). The CDR3 has 14 residues. V shed 5 bases and J shed 7 bases, with 15 bases lying between them. Per the germline V gene, CDR1 is MNHNY and CDR2 is SVGAGI (reference sequence). The CDR3: CASSTTSSSNEQFF. The CDR3 DNA reads as TGTGCCAGCAGTACGACTAGTTCCTCGAATGAGCAGTTCTTC.

This clone has a single count. J is TRBJ2-7 and V is TRBV21-1; TRBD1 is the table's D call, not checked against the DNA. TRBV21-1 is deemed a pseudogene. CDR3 length equals 15 residues. CDR3 loop: CASSKAGGQTYEQYF. CDR3 sequence (DNA): TGTGCCAGCAGCAAAGCCGGGGGACAGACTTACGAGCAGTACTTC.

The chain joins TRBV2 to TRBJ1-1; 8 nucleotides align to TRBD1. There are 16 residues in the CDR3. The germline gives CDR1 SNHLY, CDR2 FYNNEI. The V segment lost 4 bases and the J segment 6 bases; nucleotides outside the gene matches: 13. CDR3 amino acids: CASSANRGSSSAEAFF. CDR3 bases: TGTGCCAGCAGTGCGAACAGGGGGAGTTCATCGGCTGAAGCTTTCTTT.

The J gene is TRBJ2-3, the V gene TRBV5-1; 12 nucleotides align to TRBD2. CDR1 SGHRS and CDR2 YFSETQ come from the germline V gene. The CDR3 extends over 17 amino acids. Trimming at V came to 4 bases and at J to 1 base, leaving 7 bases not matched to a gene. Here the CDR3 DNA reads TGCGCCAGCAGCACCCTGACTAGCGGGAGTGGCACAGATACGCAGTATTTT. It is translated as CASSTLTSGSGTDTQYF.

This clone was observed a single time. The chain recombines TRBV19 with TRBJ2-2; perhaps TRBD2 as D (6 bases). Germline assignment: CDR1 LNHDA and CDR2 SQIVND (reference sequence). Trimming removed 4 bases from V and 6 bases from J, with 15 bases in between. This CDR3 spans 15 amino acids. In nucleotides, the CDR3 is TGTGCCAGTAGTAATTGGGGGGTGAGGGCCGGGGAGCTGTTTTTT. The encoded protein is CASSNWGVRAGELFF.

The chain combines TRBV11-2 with TRBJ2-7; D may be TRBD2 (6 bases). The CDR3 contains 11 residues. CDR1 SGHAT and CDR2 FQNNGV come from the germline V gene. Trimming took off 5 bases at V and 7 bases at J, with 9 bases between the two ends. The CDR3 loop is CASSPGLEQYF. The CDR3, as DNA: TGTGCCAGCAGCCCCGGACTAGAGCAGTACTTC.

CDR3 region: CASSTRLGNTIYF. CDR3 in DNA: TGTGCCAGCAGCACGCGGTTAGGAAACACCATATATTTT. This sequence joins TRBV14 and TRBJ1-3; D gene unclear. V dropped 5 bases and J dropped 4 bases, with 9 bases sitting between them. CDR3 size: 13 residues. Germline V gene lookup returns CDR1 SGHDN and CDR2 FVKESK.

The chain employs TRBV5-4 and TRBJ2-5, with 7 nucleotides matching TRBD2. CDR1 is SGHNT and CDR2 is YYREEE in the germline V gene (reference sequence). This CDR3 spans 14 amino acids. Germline trimming cut 3 bases from V and 3 bases from J; bases unmatched to any gene: 5. The CDR3 spells CASSSTSAKETQYF. The CDR3 coding sequence is TGTGCCAGCAGCTCTACTAGCGCCAAAGAGACCCAGTACTTC.